Described below is a single TCR beta chain sequence and its context. Trimming left V 0 bases short and J 4 bases short, with 10 bases between. This CDR3 is built from 15 residues. CDR1 and CDR2 (germline): SGHVS, FNYEAQ. These data come from a study of cytomegalovirus exposure and HLA in healthy donors. 13 Jbeta primers and 60 Vbeta primers were used for the PCR. TCRdb keeps only in-frame clones here, not all; method: immunoSEQ multiplex PCR. The data hold fewer than 90,000 clones, with about 81% observed a single time. Sequencing was done on a sample of PBMCs. The receptor's source is a human donor in good health. The J gene is TRBJ1-3, the V gene TRBV7-6; D is uncertain. The CDR3 reads CASSLASGSGNTIYF. The CDR3 coding sequence is TGTGCCAGCAGCTTAGCGTCGGGATCCGGAAACACCATATATTTT.